The clone carrying this TCR beta chain is deemed medium-sized by its frequency. Its antigen is unidentified. Read data end 3 residues before the CDR3 end; the end is taken from the germline J gene. The germline V and J ends were trimmed by 3 bases and 2 bases, with 13 bases remaining between them. Germline V lookup: CDR1 SGDLS, CDR2 YYNGEE. There are 15 residues in the CDR3. The data derive from a study of T cells in women clearing cervical HPV infection. Study observations and caveats: Richness plus V gene abundances separated cases from controls with AUC about 0.8.

Assay: immunoSEQ multiplex PCR; the TCRdb copy retains only in-frame clones and omits some. The listing records around 40,000 clones. Sequencing used blood buffy coat. V gene TRBV9 combines with J gene TRBJ2-3; perhaps TRBD2 as D (6 bases). The clonotype was recovered from a woman between 18 and 70 years old with a cervical HPV16 infection that either progressed to CIN3+ or cleared (not recorded which). Partial CDR3 DNA: TGTGCCAGCAGCGATAGCTGGGGGGACACAGATACG. This encodes CASSDSWGDTDT. The entire CDR3 protein is CASSDSWGDTDTQYF.